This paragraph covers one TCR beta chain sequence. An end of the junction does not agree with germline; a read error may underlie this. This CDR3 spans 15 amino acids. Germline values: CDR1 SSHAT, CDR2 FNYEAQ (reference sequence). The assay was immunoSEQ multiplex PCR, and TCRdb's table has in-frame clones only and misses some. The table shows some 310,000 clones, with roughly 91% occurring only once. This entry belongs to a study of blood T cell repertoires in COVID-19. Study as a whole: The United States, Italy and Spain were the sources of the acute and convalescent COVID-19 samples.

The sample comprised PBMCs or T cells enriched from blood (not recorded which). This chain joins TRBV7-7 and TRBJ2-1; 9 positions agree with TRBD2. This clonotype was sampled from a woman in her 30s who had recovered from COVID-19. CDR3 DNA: TGTGCTAGCAGCTTAGCACTAGCGGGCAACAATGAGCAGTTCTTC. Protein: CASSLALAGNNEQFF.